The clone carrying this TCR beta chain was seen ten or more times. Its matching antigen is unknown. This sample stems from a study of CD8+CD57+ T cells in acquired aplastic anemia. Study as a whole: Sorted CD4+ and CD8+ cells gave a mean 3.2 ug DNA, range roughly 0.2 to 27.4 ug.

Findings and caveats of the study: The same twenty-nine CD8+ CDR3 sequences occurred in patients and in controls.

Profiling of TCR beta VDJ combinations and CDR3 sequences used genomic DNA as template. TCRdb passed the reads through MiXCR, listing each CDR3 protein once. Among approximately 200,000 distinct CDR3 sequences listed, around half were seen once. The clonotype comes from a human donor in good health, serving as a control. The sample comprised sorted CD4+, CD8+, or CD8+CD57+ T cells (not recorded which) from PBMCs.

CDR3 region: CTSRTGGNTEAFF. The CDR3 bases are TGCACCTCCCGAACAGGGGGCAACACTGAAGCTTTCTTT. The V gene is TRBV20-1, the J gene TRBJ1-1; the match to TRBD1 covers 9 bases. This CDR3 region has 13 residues. Looked up from germline, CDR1 is DFQATT and CDR2 is SNEGSKA (reference sequence).